These 30 T cell receptor beta chains were all obtained from the same sample, sequenced in a study of blood T cell repertoires in COVID-19. Only in-frame clones appear in the TCRdb table, and some are missing; sequencing was by immunoSEQ multiplex PCR. Of approximately 150,000 clones listed, around 78% are singletons. The sequencing input was peripheral blood. These receptors were taken from a woman aged 55-75 years with acute or convalescent COVID-19.

This sequence joins TRBV7-8 and TRBJ1-1, with D possibly matching TRBD1 (5 bases). The V and J ends lost 2 bases and 9 bases respectively, with 13 bases between them. CDR1 is SGHVS, CDR2 FQNEAQ, per germline. The CDR3 consists of 13 residues. The chain's CDR3 is CASSLKGALQAFF. The CDR3 DNA follows: TGTGCCAGCAGCTTAAAAGGGGCCCTCCAAGCTTTCTTT.

With respect to this clone: The sample holds other DNA sequences that translate to the same CDR3. DNA for the CDR3: TGTGCCAGCAGCTTATCACGGTTGAACACTGAAGCTTTCTTT. The encoded protein is CASSLSRLNTEAFF. V gene TRBV7-9 combines with J gene TRBJ1-1, with D uncertain. Germline lookup yields CDR1 SEHNR and CDR2 FQNEAQ (reference sequence). The CDR3 length is 14 residues. Trimming removed 2 bases from V and 0 bases from J, with 7 bases in between.

This clone occurred once. J is TRBJ2-5 and V is TRBV7-3, with D possibly matching TRBD1 (9 bases). V was pared by 5 bases and J by 2 bases, with 24 bases between. Germline values: CDR1 SGHTA, CDR2 FQGTGA. The CDR3 sequence is 18 residues long. Here the CDR3 reads CASSLSGTDRGTQETQYF. The DNA for the CDR3 is TGTGCCAGCAGCCTTAGCGGGACGGACAGGGGAACTCAAGAGACCCAGTACTTC.

This clone was seen only once. The genes are TRBV19 and TRBJ2-2; possible D gene TRBD1, 5 bases. This CDR3 spans 16 amino acids. Germline values: CDR1 LNHDA, CDR2 SQIVND (reference sequence). The V end lost 3 bases, the J end lost 4 bases, and 15 bases lay between the germline ends. The CDR3 sequence: CASSIQTQGVTGELFF. The CDR3 nucleotides are TGTGCCAGTAGTATCCAGACCCAAGGGGTCACCGGGGAGCTGTTTTTT.

J is TRBJ2-5 and V is TRBV28, with TRBD2 matching 7 bases. Germline V gives CDR1 MDHEN, CDR2 SYDVKM. V was pared by 6 bases and J by 1 base, with 2 bases of the junction left unmatched. The CDR3 spans 13 residues. The CDR3 loop is CASRLAVQETQYF. The CDR3 nucleotides read TGTGCCAGCAGGCTAGCGGTCCAAGAGACCCAGTACTTC.

The genes are TRBV30 and TRBJ1-5; unclear D gene. The V gene's germline CDR1 is GTSNPN and CDR2 SVGIG (reference sequence). CDR3 length equals 13 residues. Trimming removed 0 bases at V and 5 bases at J, with 8 bases between. The CDR3 is CAWSVSGYQPQHF. In DNA form, the CDR3 reads TGTGCCTGGAGTGTGTCCGGTTATCAGCCCCAGCATTTT. The full variable domain, its missing parts supplied by reference TRBV30 and TRBJ1-5, is SQTIHQWPATLVQPVGSPLSLECTVEGTSNPNLYWYRQAAGRGLQLLFYSVGIGQISSEVPQNLSASRPQDRQFILSSKKLLLSDSGFYLCAWSVSGYQPQHFGDGTRLSIL.

This clone was counted between two and nine times. V gene TRBV2 combines with J gene TRBJ2-5; 9 bases are shared with TRBD2. Germline V gives CDR1 SNHLY, CDR2 FYNNEI. The V gene end was trimmed by 5 bases and the J gene end by 4 bases; junction bases not matched to a gene: 8. The CDR3 is made up of 15 amino acids. CDR3 region: CASSSRTSVAETQYF. The CDR3 DNA sequence: TGTGCCAGCAGTAGTCGGACTAGCGTGGCAGAGACCCAGTACTTC.

This clone was seen a few times. This chain joins TRBV21-1 and TRBJ1-4. TRBV21-1 is deemed a pseudogene. There are 19 residues in the CDR3. The CDR3 is CASSKSPALGDCPNEKLFF. Written as DNA, the CDR3 is TGTGCCAGCAGCAAATCCCCGGCACTCGGAGACTGTCCTAATGAAAAACTGTTTTTT.

The chain recombines TRBV18 with TRBJ1-2; D is possibly TRBD1 (6 bases). Germline V gene data show CDR1 as KGHSH and CDR2 as LQKENI. The CDR3 has 14 residues. V was clipped by 6 bases and J by 6 bases, with 17 bases between them. CDR3 sequence reads: CASSLTGSDNGYTF. CDR3 DNA sequence: TGTGCCAGCTCCCTTACAGGGAGTGATAATGGCTACACCTTC.

V usage is TRBV15 and J usage is TRBJ2-1, with D possibly being TRBD2 (6 bases). The CDR3 is 15 amino acids. V was cut by 8 bases and J by 7 bases, with 21 bases left in between. Germline loops: CDR1 LNHNV, CDR2 YYDKDF (reference sequence). The CDR3 loop is CATSPWRGDLNEQFF. For the CDR3, the DNA is TGTGCCACCTCCCCTTGGCGGGGAGACTTAAATGAGCAGTTCTTC.

The J gene is TRBJ1-6, the V gene TRBV3-1 (or the pseudogene TRBV3-2); 7 nucleotides line up with TRBD1. The CDR3 has 15 residues. Per germline, CDR1 LGHDT and CDR2 YNNKEL (reference sequence). Trimming cost V 1 base and J 9 bases; bases outside gene matches: 6. CDR3 sequence: CASSQGSRGVSPLHF. CDR3 DNA sequence: TGTGCCAGCAGCCAAGGGTCCAGGGGGGTTTCACCCCTCCACTTT.

The V gene is TRBV27, the J gene TRBJ2-1; D remains unclear. This CDR3 spans 15 amino acids. Deletions cut 6 bases from V and 4 bases from J, with 16 bases between. Germline CDR1 MNHEY, CDR2 SMNVEV (reference sequence). The DNA of the CDR3 is TGTGCCAGCAGACCAGGCCTTTTAGAGTACAATGAGCAGTTCTTC. This translates into CASRPGLLEYNEQFF.

This chain links TRBV19 with TRBJ2-4; 9 nucleotides match TRBD2. The J segment lost 3 bases and the V segment lost 6 bases, leaving 3 bases of the junction unmatched. Germline V gives CDR1 LNHDA, CDR2 SQIVND (reference sequence). CDR3 length equals 14 residues. CDR3 DNA sequence: TGTGCCAGTAGAGCAGCGGGAGGCAAAAACATTCAGTACTTC. This translates into CASRAAGGKNIQYF.

The genes are TRBV14 and TRBJ2-7, with 7 bases fitting TRBD2. Unmatched junction bases numbered 13, after V lost 0 bases and J lost 2 bases. CDR3 length equals 18 residues. Germline V lookup: CDR1 SGHDN, CDR2 FVKESK. The CDR3 bases are TGTGCCAGCAGCCAAGATAGGGGTTGGGGAGGGAGCACCTACGAGCAGTACTTC. Its protein product is CASSQDRGWGGSTYEQYF.

This chain uses TRBV6-1 with TRBJ2-3, with TRBD2 identical over 13 bases. Per the germline V gene, CDR1 is MNHNS and CDR2 is SASEGT. This CDR3 is built from 17 residues. With V trimmed by 4 bases and J by 6 bases, 10 bases remained unmatched. For the CDR3, the DNA is TGTGCCAGCAGTGGTACTAGCGGGAGGGCGATTCCGGATACGCAGTATTTT. Encoded protein: CASSGTSGRAIPDTQYF.

The rearrangement links TRBV19 to TRBJ1-1, with D possibly matching TRBD1 (6 bases). The CDR3 covers 15 residues. The V end lost 7 bases, the J end lost 5 bases, and 20 bases lay between the germline ends. Germline loops: CDR1 LNHDA, CDR2 SQIVND (reference sequence). DNA for the CDR3: TGTGCCAGTACCAATCAAGGGCAGGGGCTGACTGAAGCTTTCTTT. Translating it yields CASTNQGQGLTEAFF.

This sequence joins TRBV6-5 and TRBJ1-6, with TRBD1 matching over 8 bases. The CDR3 covers 14 residues. The V gene's germline CDR1 is MNHEY and CDR2 SVGAGI. Losses at the gene ends were 8 bases for V and 5 bases for J; bases not matched to a gene: 5. CDR3 bases: TGTGCCAGCCAGAGGACAGGGAATAATTCACCCCTCCACTTT. This gives the protein CASQRTGNNSPLHF.

This clone has only a few counts. The chain joins TRBV5-1 to TRBJ2-3, with D possibly TRBD2 on 5 matching bases. V lost 4 bases to trimming and J lost 4 bases, with 16 bases between them. This CDR3 spans 15 amino acids. Germline CDR1 and CDR2: SGHRS and YFSETQ. DNA of the CDR3: TGCGCCAGCAGCGCAACTCGCGGACTGTCAGATACGCAGTATTTT. It encodes CASSATRGLSDTQYF. The complete variable domain, with remaining parts taken from reference TRBV5-1 and TRBJ2-3, reads KAGVTQTPRYLIKTRGQQVTLSCSPISGHRSVSWYQQTPGQGLQFLFEYFSETQRNKGNFPGRFSGRQFSNSRSEMNVSTLELGDSALYLCASSATRGLSDTQYFGPGTRLTVL.

This chain connects TRBV7-9 to TRBJ2-7; perhaps TRBD1 as D (6 bases). Germline lookup yields CDR1 SEHNR and CDR2 FQNEAQ (reference sequence). The CDR3 consists of 14 residues. V lost 5 bases to trimming and J lost 5 bases, with 16 bases between them. CDR3 coding DNA: TGTGCCAGCAGCCAGCCAGGACAGAGCCACGAGCAGTACTTC. Its translation: CASSQPGQSHEQYF.

The rearrangement joins TRBV27 to TRBJ2-7; TRBD1 matches at 7 bases. With V trimmed by 5 bases and J by 2 bases, 9 bases remained unmatched. The germline CDR1 and CDR2 sequences are MNHEY and SMNVEV (reference sequence). This CDR3 contains 15 residues. Here the CDR3 DNA reads TGTGCCAGCAGTGGGATCACAGGGGTCCCCTACGAGCAGTACTTC. It specifies CASSGITGVPYEQYF.

The V gene is TRBV7-3, the J gene TRBJ1-1; D gene ambiguous. Germline CDR1 and CDR2: SGHTA and FQGTGA. This CDR3 region has 14 residues. V was cut by 0 bases and J by 1 base, with 6 bases left in between. DNA for the CDR3: TGTGCCAGCAGCTTAACGTCTAGGAACACTGAAGCTTTCTTT. Its protein product is CASSLTSRNTEAFF. The complete variable domain, with remaining parts taken from reference TRBV7-3 and TRBJ1-1, reads GAGVSQTPSNKVTEKGKYVELRCDPISGHTALYWYRQSLGQGPEFLIYFQGTGAADDSGLPNDRFFAVRPEGSVSTLKIQRTERGDSAVYLCASSLTSRNTEAFFGQGTRLTVV.

This chain uses TRBV28 with TRBJ1-6; D gene ambiguous. The CDR3 covers 15 residues. Per germline, CDR1 MDHEN and CDR2 SYDVKM. Trimming pared 7 bases from V and 7 bases from J, leaving 17 bases between. The DNA of the CDR3 is TGTGCCAGCATAGTACGGATGGGGAGCAATTCACCCCTCCACTTT. Its protein is CASIVRMGSNSPLHF.

V gene TRBV12-3 or TRBV12-4 combines with J gene TRBJ2-7; weak D call: TRBD1 (6 bases). CDR3 length: 13 amino acids. Trimming left V 3 bases short and J 4 bases short, with 10 bases between. CDR3 protein: CASSFEGEYEQYF. As DNA, the CDR3 is TGTGCCAGCAGTTTTGAGGGGGAGTACGAGCAGTACTTC.

The rearrangement joins TRBV2 to TRBJ2-3, with TRBD1 matching 8 bases. Germline V gene data show CDR1 as SNHLY and CDR2 as FYNNEI. The CDR3 runs 16 residues. V dropped 1 base and J dropped 6; count of bases not matched to a gene: 9. CDR3 protein: CASSEEQGDSFDTQYF. CDR3 nucleotides: TGTGCCAGCAGTGAAGAACAGGGGGACTCGTTTGATACGCAGTATTTT.

The chain links TRBV7-2 to TRBJ1-3; D gene uncertain. Germline V gene lookup returns CDR1 SGHTA and CDR2 FQGNSA. The CDR3 covers 16 residues. Between the trimmed V and J ends, which lost 1 base and 5 bases, there was a span of 15 bases. The CDR3 coding sequence is TGTGCCAGCAGCTTAGATGGTGTCAGGCTAAGAAACACCATATATTTT. Encoded protein: CASSLDGVRLRNTIYF.

With regard to this clone: Different DNA sequences within this sample yield the same CDR3. This chain joins TRBV7-9 and TRBJ2-5; no reliable D call. The CDR3 runs to 11 residues. Germline CDR1 reads SEHNR; CDR2 reads FQNEAQ (reference sequence). Trimming took 4 bases from V and 5 from J, leaving 5 bases between them. The CDR3 is CASSSLETQYF. CDR3 sequence (DNA): TGTGCCAGCAGCTCGTTGGAGACCCAGTACTTC. Variable domain in full (rest from reference TRBV7-9 and TRBJ2-5): DTGVSQNPRHKITKRGQNVTFRCDPISEHNRLYWYRQTLGQGPEFLTYFQNEAQLEKSRLLSDRFSAERPKGSFSTLEIQRTEQGDSAMYLCASSSLETQYFGPGTRLLVL.

This sequence joins TRBV6-5 and TRBJ2-4, with 9 positions matching TRBD1. Germline V gene sequence: CDR1 MNHEY, CDR2 SVGAGI. This CDR3 region has 14 residues. The ends lost 6 bases at V and 2 bases at J; junction bases unmatched: 2. CDR3 bases: TGTGCCAGCAGGTACAGGGGGCCCAAAAACATTCAGTACTTC. Translation gives CASRYRGPKNIQYF.

There are a few counts of this clone. This rearrangement joins TRBV4-1 to TRBJ1-4; D remains unclear. With 4 bases removed from V and 0 bases from J, the gap between germline ends came to 15 bases. Germline CDR1 reads MGHRA; CDR2 reads YSYEKL. The CDR3 length is 17 residues. The DNA of the CDR3 is TGCGCCAGCAGCCTAGCACCAAGAGAAACAACTAATGAAAAACTGTTTTTT. Amino acid sequence: CASSLAPRETTNEKLFF.

The chain employs TRBV6-6 and TRBJ2-7; the D gene is possibly TRBD1 (5 bases). This CDR3 has 14 residues. Germline V CDR1 and CDR2: MNHNY, SVGAGI (reference sequence). V lost 2 bases and J lost 2, with 10 bases in between. The CDR3 sequence is CASSYLQGPYEQYF. Written as DNA, the CDR3 is TGTGCCAGCAGTTACCTTCAGGGTCCCTACGAGCAGTACTTC.

This clone was seen a handful of times. The V call is TRBV11-2, the J call TRBJ2-1, with TRBD1 matching over 7 bases. Per the germline V gene, CDR1 is SGHAT and CDR2 is FQNNGV. The CDR3 runs to 11 residues. J gave up 7 bases and V 8 bases, and 2 bases lay outside the gene matches. The CDR3 protein is CASRQGNEQFF. CDR3 nucleotide sequence: TGTGCCAGCCGACAGGGTAATGAGCAGTTCTTC.